This entry concerns a single T cell receptor (beta chain). Its recognized antigen is unknown. Per-base qualities were not stored, and no clone one base away is much larger. This sample is part of a study of shared clonotypes between healthy human individuals (dated by TCRdb to the early 2020s). For the study in its entirety: A few men and two women, aged 18 to 49 years, made up the cohort. Each donor's leukapheresis produced roughly between about 0.9 and 9.5 billion PBMCs. Libraries were prepared and TCR repertoires were sequenced by different laboratories using diverse techniques, in order to increase sequencing depth and limit assay-specific biases. Blood TCR repertoires of several healthy adults were deeply sequenced to estimate repertoire size and the extent of clonotype sharing between individuals. On the study overall, not on this receptor specifically: Because the study included a small number of donors, the genetic and exposure-history diversity represented was limited. Based on pairwise subsampling, the degree of clonotype sharing among donors was expected to be affected by sequencing depth. Sampling was limited to blood, and TCR repertoires in tissue likely differ from TCR repertoires in blood.

The donors were healthy, HIV-negative adults with no recently reported acute infections or vaccinations. Only Caucasian adults living in Nashville, Tennessee, USA were represented among the donors. For unsorted samples, about 90 million PBMCs were counted and genomic DNA was extracted with the QIAamp DNA Blood Mini kit. After blood collection by leukapheresis, PBMCs were isolated using Ficoll-Histopaque density gradient centrifugation and then cryopreserved in the vapor phase of liquid nitrogen. The CDR3 contains 16 residues, cysteine and phenylalanine counted. The DNA shown is the 48-base CDR3, in frame from base 1. At the junction V is shortened by 1 base and J by 5 bases; bases outside the gene matches: 8. Via the germline V gene, CDR1 is LGHNA and CDR2 YNFKEQ. TCR CDR3 regions were amplified from genomic DNA by multiplex PCR using the deep immunoSEQ assay. Genomic DNA extracted from each cell subset was distributed evenly over all wells of several immunoSEQ 96-well plates, and each plate served as one replicate. Each replicate PCR for unsorted PBMC received 250 to 300 ng genomic DNA, equal to about 30,000 T cell genomes. Genomic DNA from unsorted PBMC was sequenced over ten immunoSEQ deep assay plates. Purified libraries were measured with a Qubit 3.0 fluorometer, size-checked on a Bioanalyzer 2100, and measured again with the KAPA Library Quantification kit. Every immunoSEQ 96-well plate was sequenced on a dedicated single-read 150-cycle Illumina NextSeq 550 flow cell. The original pipeline was this. Because only junctional sequences without quality scores were contained in the immunoSEQ output, filtering matching that applied to full-length reads could not be performed. Sequences were annotated with PyIR, a Python wrapper for IgBLAST v1.9, and V/J genes and CDR3 were assigned using IMGT germline references. Reads were removed for weak V/J assignments (E-value above 1e-6), missing CDR3, stop codons, out-of-frame junctions, or ambiguous translated residues. V3J clonotypes were defined by identical inferred V gene, J gene, and CDR3 amino acid sequence. To compute the percentage overlap between repertoires, the number of shared unique clonotypes was divided by the size of the smaller repertoire. RTK rarefaction, the Chao1 estimator, and Recon v2.1 estimates of unobserved clonotypes were used to assess repertoire richness. As stored in TCRdb, this immuneACCESS dataset retains in-frame rearrangements with V and J assigned. A fraction of the clones does not appear; measured against another copy, unresolved V genes explain less than half of the discrepancy, and the remainder lacks a known reason. V, J and clone size are those of that table, while D and trimming were read from the DNA. The sample records about 490,000 clones, 65% to 80% of which are singletons. The ten largest clones represent approximately 12% of the sample.

This receptor was identified in a middle-aged woman in good health. Some clones in this sample may be carry-over from other donors' samples. This sequence uses TRBV4-2 and TRBJ2-1; 7 of the junction bases match TRBD2. The source material was PBMCs. The CDR3 reads as follows: CASSQVLASGNNEQFF. The DNA reads as follows: TGTGCCAGCAGCCAAGTTCTGGCTAGCGGAAACAATGAGCAGTTCTTC.